Here is one TCR beta chain with its context. These data originate in a study of blood T cell repertoires in COVID-19. Germline assignment: CDR1 ENHRY and CDR2 SYGVKD. The trim removed 6 bases at V and 3 bases at J, leaving 4 bases unmatched. CDR3 length equals 14 residues. This table comes from immunoSEQ multiplex PCR, and its TCRdb copy is limited to in-frame clones, with some not included. The sample records 150,000 to 200,000 clones, 80% to 95% being singletons. The source material was peripheral blood. The clonotype was recovered from a man aged 30 to 45 with COVID-19, enrolled during active disease. The chain carries TRBV10-3 and TRBJ2-1, with 8 bases matching TRBD2. The CDR3 DNA reads as TGTGCCATCAGCTATAGCGGGGTCTACAATGAGCAGTTCTTC. It translates to CAISYSGVYNEQFF.